These 25 T cell receptor beta chains share one sample of origin, sequenced in a study of blood T cell repertoires in COVID-19 (dated by TCRdb to 2020 to 2022). The library was produced with the immunoSEQ multiplex PCR assay. Here the immuneACCESS table is served through TCRdb, limited to in-frame sequences with V and J called. Missing clones are a known gap in these copies; in checked studies unresolved V genes cover under half, and the rest lacks a known reason. The sample records roughly 300,000 clones, around 90% of which are singletons. Approximately 5.3% of the sample is in the top ten clones. The sample taken for sequencing was PBMCs or T cells enriched from blood (not recorded which). All receptors derive from a woman in her 30s who had recovered from COVID-19.

The rearrangement links TRBV29-1 to TRBJ1-1, with a possible D match to TRBD1 (6 bases). CDR1 and CDR2 from the germline V gene are SQVTM and ANQGSEA. The CDR3 contains 13 residues. Trimming shortened V by 4 bases and J by 2 bases, and 11 bases separated the two germline ends. The CDR3 spells CSVGSGENTEAFF. The CDR3 region has the DNA TGCAGCGTTGGCTCAGGGGAAAACACTGAAGCTTTCTTT.

The gene calls are TRBV19 and TRBJ2-7; 12 nucleotides align to TRBD1. J was trimmed by 7 bases and V by 2 bases; bases with no gene match: 6. Germline CDR1 reads LNHDA; CDR2 reads SQIVND (reference sequence). The CDR3 consists of 15 residues. The CDR3 loop is CASSIPGQGAREQYF. For the CDR3, the DNA is TGTGCCAGTAGTATACCGGGACAGGGGGCGCGTGAGCAGTACTTC.

The V and J genes are TRBV30 and TRBJ1-1; 9 bases line up with TRBD1. With 0 bases clipped from V and 2 bases from J, the junction kept 7 bases outside the gene matches. The CDR3 sequence is 16 residues long. Germline CDR1 and CDR2: GTSNPN and SVGIG (reference sequence). Written as DNA, the CDR3 is TGTGCCTGGAGTGTAGCTGCGGGACAGGGAAACACTGAAGCTTTCTTT. This translates into CAWSVAAGQGNTEAFF.

In this sample, this clone turned up once. Other nucleotide sequences in the sample specify the same CDR3. The CDR3 nucleotides read TGTGCCAGCAGTTACTCCGCAGCTAACTATGGCTACACCTTC. The encoded protein is CASSYSAANYGYTF. The V gene is TRBV6-5, the J gene TRBJ1-2; D uncertain. The CDR3 is made up of 14 amino acids. The V end was cut by 0 bases, the J end by 0 bases, with 5 bases between. Germline CDR1 reads MNHEY; CDR2 reads SVGAGI.

The chain links TRBV7-2 to TRBJ2-7, with 9 positions matching TRBD1. V lost 6 bases and J lost 5; bases outside the gene matches: 8. Germline V gene data show CDR1 as SGHTA and CDR2 as FQGNSA. This CDR3 has 14 amino acids. CDR3 protein: CASRLGTGWHEQYF. The CDR3 DNA reads TGTGCCAGCAGGTTGGGGACAGGGTGGCACGAGCAGTACTTC.

The gene calls are TRBV6-4 and TRBJ2-1; D perhaps matches TRBD2 (7 bases). Germline loops: CDR1 MRHNA, CDR2 SNTAGT. Trimming pared 4 bases from V and 4 bases from J, leaving 11 bases between. The CDR3 length is 14 residues. For the CDR3, the DNA is TGTGCCAGCAGTGTAGGGGGGGGGTACAATGAGCAGTTCTTC. The encoded protein is CASSVGGGYNEQFF.

The CDR3 nucleotides read TGTGCCAGCAGCCAATGGTCCAGAAAAAACTACGAGCAGTACTTC. Translation: CASSQWSRKNYEQYF. V and J are TRBV14 and TRBJ2-7, with D unclear. Germline V gene sequence: CDR1 SGHDN, CDR2 FVKESK. The CDR3 runs 15 residues. V lost 2 bases and J lost 3, with 14 bases in between.

This chain joins TRBV5-1 and TRBJ2-2, with TRBD1 matching over 10 bases. The V gene end was trimmed by 1 base and the J gene end by 0 bases; junction bases not matched to a gene: 6. The germline CDR1 and CDR2 sequences are SGHRS and YFSETQ. There are 18 residues in the CDR3. CDR3 coding DNA: TGCGCCAGCAGCTTGTGGGGGACAGGGGCCTCGAACACCGGGGAGCTGTTTTTT. Protein sequence: CASSLWGTGASNTGELFF.

The chain is built from TRBV5-1 and TRBJ2-1; 8 nucleotides line up with TRBD1. CDR1 and CDR2 from the germline V gene are SGHRS and YFSETQ. This CDR3 spans 15 amino acids. V dropped 3 bases and J dropped 7; count of bases not matched to a gene: 9. CDR3 nucleotide sequence: TGCGCCAGCAGCTGGAATGGACAGGGTCGGAATGAGCAGTTCTTC. Protein sequence: CASSWNGQGRNEQFF. Looking up the rest from reference TRBV5-1 and TRBJ2-1 gives the full variable domain: KAGVTQTPRYLIKTRGQQVTLSCSPISGHRSVSWYQQTPGQGLQFLFEYFSETQRNKGNFPGRFSGRQFSNSRSEMNVSTLELGDSALYLCASSWNGQGRNEQFFGPGTRLTVL.

V is TRBV9 and J is TRBJ1-2; 9 nucleotides agree with TRBD1. This CDR3 is built from 14 residues. V gave up 0 bases and J gave up 6 bases; unmatched junction bases: 3. Germline CDR1 SGDLS, CDR2 YYNGEE. DNA of the CDR3: TGTGCCAGCAGCGTAGTAGGGACAGGGCATGGCTACACCTTC. Its protein is CASSVVGTGHGYTF. Full variable domain (outside the CDR3, taken from reference TRBV9 and TRBJ1-2): DSGVTQTPKHLITATGQRVTLRCSPRSGDLSVYWYQQSLDQGLQFLIQYYNGEERAKGNILERFSAQQFPDLHSELNLSSLELGDSALYFCASSVVGTGHGYTFGSGTRLTVV.

V gene TRBV11-2 combines with J gene TRBJ2-1, with D perhaps TRBD2 (5 bases). The CDR3 runs to 17 residues. The germline CDR1 and CDR2 sequences are SGHAT and FQNNGV. Trimming took off 1 base at V and 2 bases at J, with 15 bases between the two ends. CDR3 loop: CASSLGRAVPTYNEQFF. The CDR3 DNA sequence: TGTGCCAGCAGCTTAGGTCGAGCGGTGCCGACCTACAATGAGCAGTTCTTC.

The V and J genes are TRBV5-4 and TRBJ2-7; possibly TRBD1 for D (5 bases). The CDR3 runs to 15 residues. Trimming cost V 0 bases and J 3 bases, with 13 bases left between them. In germline, CDR1 is SGHNT, CDR2 YYREEE (reference sequence). The CDR3 loop reads CASSLGPDTNYEQYF. The CDR3 DNA follows: TGTGCCAGCAGCTTGGGTCCGGACACCAACTACGAGCAGTACTTC.

The chain recombines TRBV7-3 with TRBJ2-3; 12 nucleotides match TRBD2. J gave up 3 bases and V 2 bases, and 6 bases lay outside the gene matches. This CDR3 is 17 amino acids long. Germline-derived CDR1 and CDR2 are SGHTA and FQGTGA. CDR3 region: CASSLSSGGAGTDTQYF. For the CDR3, the DNA is TGTGCCAGCAGCTTATCTAGCGGGGGGGCCGGGACAGATACGCAGTATTTT.

This clone has a single count. This CDR3 reads CSASAGNNSPLHF. CDR3 DNA sequence: TGCAGTGCTAGTGCGGGAAATAATTCACCCCTCCACTTT. The V call is TRBV20-1, the J call TRBJ1-6; no clear D gene. Looked up from germline, CDR1 is DFQATT and CDR2 is SNEGSKA (reference sequence). The CDR3 loop spans 13 amino acids. The germline V and J ends were trimmed by 3 bases and 5 bases, with 8 bases remaining between them.

The chain is built from TRBV6-5 and TRBJ1-5; TRBD1 is a possible D gene (6 bases). The V end lost 6 bases, the J end lost 5 bases, and 14 bases lay between the germline ends. Germline values: CDR1 MNHEY, CDR2 SVGAGI. This CDR3 spans 14 amino acids. CDR3 sequence reads: CASRVGARDQPQHF. CDR3 bases: TGTGCCAGCAGGGTGGGGGCGCGAGATCAGCCCCAGCATTTT.

The J gene is TRBJ2-2, the V gene TRBV5-6; D perhaps matches TRBD1 (6 bases). Germline CDR1 and CDR2: SGHDT and YYEEEE. CDR3 length equals 15 residues. Deletions cut 4 bases from V and 1 base from J, with 11 bases between. The CDR3 DNA is TGTGCCAGCAGCCCCGGACAGCAGAACACCGGGGAGCTGTTTTTT. Translating gives CASSPGQQNTGELFF.

V usage is TRBV2 and J usage is TRBJ2-7; a weak D match, TRBD1 (5 bases). The CDR3 covers 14 residues. Germline-derived CDR1 and CDR2 are SNHLY and FYNNEI. V was pared by 7 bases and J by 1 base, with 14 bases between. Here the CDR3 reads CASIMGPPSYEQYF. CDR3 sequence (DNA): TGTGCCAGCATTATGGGGCCACCTTCCTACGAGCAGTACTTC.

The chain employs TRBV5-1 and TRBJ1-1, with TRBD1 matching over 7 bases. J lost 3 bases, V lost 1 base, and 6 bases had no gene match. Germline V gene lookup returns CDR1 SGHRS and CDR2 YFSETQ. This CDR3 region has 15 residues. The CDR3 DNA follows: TGCGCCAGCAGCTTGATTACAGGGGCGGACACTGAAGCTTTCTTT. Its protein product is CASSLITGADTEAFF.

For the CDR3, the DNA is TGTGCCAGCAGCCCTTTGCGGGGGTTCTCTGGAAACACCATATATTTT. Protein sequence: CASSPLRGFSGNTIYF. The V gene is TRBV7-2, the J gene TRBJ1-3; possibly TRBD1 for D (5 bases). Trimming stripped 5 bases from V and 0 bases from J, with 14 bases between. Germline V gives CDR1 SGHTA, CDR2 FQGNSA. The CDR3 consists of 16 residues.

The chain employs TRBV19 and TRBJ1-4; possible D gene TRBD1, 5 bases. The CDR3 sequence is 15 residues long. The germline gives CDR1 LNHDA, CDR2 SQIVND (reference sequence). V dropped 5 bases and J dropped 7 bases, with 17 bases sitting between them. Here the CDR3 DNA reads TGTGCCAGTAGTGCGCAGACAGTTCTAACTGAAAAACTGTTTTTT. Translating gives CASSAQTVLTEKLFF.

This clone was found once. The gene calls are TRBV4-2 and TRBJ2-3, with 8 bases aligning to TRBD2. Unmatched junction bases numbered 19, after V lost 0 bases and J lost 5 bases. Germline values: CDR1 LGHNA, CDR2 YNFKEQ. This CDR3 has 20 amino acids. CDR3: CASSQERGGGHARGIDTQYF. The CDR3 nucleotides read TGTGCCAGCAGCCAAGAACGGGGCGGGGGGCACGCACGAGGGATAGATACGCAGTATTTT.

J is TRBJ2-1 and V is TRBV2, with D tentatively TRBD1 (6 bases). The germline gives CDR1 SNHLY, CDR2 FYNNEI. The CDR3 has 13 residues. Trimming pared 3 bases from V and 7 bases from J, leaving 10 bases between. Here the CDR3 reads CASSEGRGNEQFF. The CDR3 DNA follows: TGTGCCAGCAGTGAGGGCAGGGGAAATGAGCAGTTCTTC.

The chain carries TRBV19 and TRBJ2-5; perhaps TRBD2 as D (5 bases). CDR1 and CDR2 from the germline V gene are LNHDA and SQIVND (reference sequence). V dropped 6 bases and J dropped 2 bases, with 10 bases sitting between them. This CDR3 is 13 amino acids long. This CDR3 reads CASRRGAQETQYF. The CDR3 DNA reads TGTGCCAGTAGACGGGGTGCGCAAGAGACCCAGTACTTC. The whole variable domain, remainder taken from reference TRBV19 and TRBJ2-5, is DGGITQSPKYLFRKEGQNVTLSCEQNLNHDAMYWYRQDPGQGLRLIYYSQIVNDFQKGDIAEGYSVSREKKESFPLTVTSAQKNPTAFYLCASRRGAQETQYFGPGTRLLVL.

This clone came up once. The chain is built from TRBV19 and TRBJ2-3, with 12 bases identical to TRBD2. V lost 9 bases and J lost 1; bases outside the gene matches: 8. The V gene's germline CDR1 is LNHDA and CDR2 SQIVND (reference sequence). The CDR3 runs to 16 residues. The CDR3, as DNA: TGTGCCAGCCGGTCGACTAGCGGGGGACGCACAGATACGCAGTATTTT. It yields the protein CASRSTSGGRTDTQYF.

CDR3 loop: CASSHDRGGTEAFF. The CDR3 region has the DNA TGTGCCAGCAGCCACGACAGGGGAGGTACTGAAGCTTTCTTT. The genes are TRBV5-8 and TRBJ1-1, with TRBD1 matching over 8 bases. The CDR3 spans 14 residues. CDR1 and CDR2 (germline): SGHTS, YDEGEE. V gave up 4 bases and J gave up 5 bases; unmatched junction bases: 7.